Listed below are T cell receptor beta chains from one sample, sequenced in a study of cytomegalovirus exposure and HLA in healthy donors. Only in-frame clones appear in the TCRdb table, and some are missing; sequencing was by immunoSEQ multiplex PCR. The sample spans some 150,000 clones; the ten largest clones claim about 0.79%. Source material: PBMCs. These receptors were obtained from a woman aged 18-35 years in good health and CMV-seropositive. Each CDR3 is given with its conserved first and last residue. Each record gives: V gene, J gene, CDR3 protein.

TRBV5-1	TRBJ1-4	CASSFGGMGEKLFF
TRBV9	TRBJ2-2	CASSGRGQNTGELFF
TRBV6-6	TRBJ1-1	CASSLTELNTEAFF
TRBV6-4	TRBJ1-1	CASRGQGAVNTEAFF
TRBV7-9	TRBJ1-6	CASSLGTGRLEGRNSPLHF
TRBV30	TRBJ2-1	CAWSALLAGSGEQFF
TRBV25-1	TRBJ1-1	CASSGRTPEAFF
TRBV18	TRBJ2-7	CASSPNQVSYEQYF
TRBV7-9	TRBJ1-1	CASSPDREWVNTEAFF
TRBV5-1	TRBJ2-2	CATTQEPNTGELFF
TRBV5-1	TRBJ2-1	CASSLGASGTLGEQFF
TRBV19	TRBJ2-1	CASSIDREGSYNEQFF
TRBV6-1	TRBJ2-2	CASSLAGANTGELFF
TRBV4-1	TRBJ2-1	CASSQFRLAVDEQFF
TRBV6-5	TRBJ1-1	CASSYSDSASEAFF
TRBV6-6	TRBJ1-5	CASTVYSNQPQHF
TRBV5-4	TRBJ2-7	CASSLGQGSNEQYF
TRBV11-2	TRBJ2-7	CASSLITGTEQYF
TRBV29-1	TRBJ2-1	CSVETGRGSYNEQFF
TRBV19	TRBJ1-1	CASTLRGNTEAFF
TRBV5-6	TRBJ2-7	CASSLTGTYEQYF
TRBV6-1	TRBJ2-1	CASSGGSNEQFF
TRBV7-2	TRBJ2-7	CASSLGRGQFYEQYF
TRBV27	TRBJ2-6	CASRSRDRVISGANVLTF
TRBV19	TRBJ1-4	CASRLGQGANEKLFF
TRBV2	TRBJ2-2	CASSTSRSNTGELFF
TRBV5-4	TRBJ1-1	CASSLALTGLNTEAFF
TRBV2	TRBJ1-1	CASSGVGAATEAFF
TRBV18	TRBJ1-2	CASSPRDRGIHGYTF
TRBV7-9	TRBJ2-7	CASSPTSGRDSSYEQYF
TRBV18	TRBJ2-6	CASSPFTGGAGANVLTF
TRBV4-2	TRBJ1-2	CASSQGVLANYGYTF
TRBV7-3	TRBJ1-1	CASSDRGLISNTEAFF
TRBV7-2	TRBJ2-5	CASSSDRLGTQYF
TRBV6-1	TRBJ1-3	CASSDRLLTSGNTIYF
TRBV4-1	TRBJ2-1	CASSQGRGRSHNEQFF
TRBV9	TRBJ2-2	CASSVAVGTSDLPGELFF
TRBV10-3	TRBJ1-5	CAISRDRPNQPQHF
TRBV19	TRBJ2-7	CASSIEPSYEQYF
TRBV20-1	TRBJ1-2	CSARREYGYTF
TRBV6-6	TRBJ1-1	CASSYTGQVNTEAFF
TRBV29-1	TRBJ2-7	CSVEGGAYEQYF
TRBV13	TRBJ2-1	CASSLRLAGGPGHEQFF
TRBV6-1	TRBJ2-5	CASKKTVTEETQYF
TRBV6-1	TRBJ2-7	CASSEKRGEQYF
TRBV5-1	TRBJ2-7	CASSLGNSGRNYEQYF
TRBV5-4	TRBJ2-5	CASSLWGTSGASIKETQYF
TRBV11-3	TRBJ1-4	CASSQGQAATNEKLFF
TRBV4-1	TRBJ2-5	CASSQDQGSAWGETQYF